This T cell receptor (beta chain) comes out of a study of cytomegalovirus exposure and HLA in healthy donors. Trimming cost V 4 bases and J 6 bases; bases outside gene matches: 14. The CDR3 totals 18 residues. Per germline, CDR1 SGHRS and CDR2 YFSETQ. As regards this clone: The antigen is undetermined.

With 60 Vbeta and 13 Jbeta primers, the PCR was carried out. Clones were sequenced by immunoSEQ multiplex PCR, and TCRdb holds only the in-frame ones, with some missing. This sample has about 110,000 clones, with roughly 85% found just once. Study outcomes and limitations: A later analysis linked a missense variant in DCLRE1C to the trimming of TCR beta V and J genes.

The clonotype was recovered from a man aged 25 to 40 in good health and CMV-seropositive. The chain links TRBV5-1 to TRBJ2-2; 11 bases match TRBD2. The sample comprised PBMCs. In DNA form, the CDR3 reads TGCGCCAGCAGCCCCCCTCTCCGACTAGCGGGATCAGCCGGGGAGCTGTTTTTT. This translates into CASSPPLRLAGSAGELFF.